Below are 10 T cell receptor beta chains sequenced from a single sample in a study of T cells in Graves' hyperthyroidism and ophthalmopathy. TCR beta CDR3 region amplification was performed from RNA transcripts. Primed by the HTBI set, a first-round RT-PCR was run on the TCR CDR3. Each CDR3 protein gets one entry after TCRdb re-called the multiplex PCR reads with MiXCR. Seen here are approximately 400,000 distinct CDR3 sequences, approximately 17% observed once, and the top ten hold less than 45%. The specimen was blood. The receptors here all came from a man younger than 30 with Graves' ophthalmopathy.

This clonotype has a handful of counts. This rearrangement joins TRBV9 to TRBJ1-2; D perhaps matches TRBD1 (6 bases). The CDR3 runs 18 residues. The V end was cut by 0 bases, the J end by 6 bases, with 24 bases between. Germline CDR1 SGDLS, CDR2 YYNGEE. CDR3: CASSVGVGVGTSFNGYTF. CDR3 DNA: TGTGCCAGCAGCGTAGGAGTAGGGGTGGGGACATCCTTTAATGGCTACACCTTC.

The rearrangement uses TRBV5-1 and TRBJ2-3; D tentatively reads TRBD1 or TRBD2 (5 bases each). The V gene's germline CDR1 is SGHRS and CDR2 YFSETQ. The CDR3 covers 14 residues. The germline V and J ends were trimmed by 3 bases and 6 bases, with 14 bases remaining between them. The CDR3 reads CASSSGTPKDTQYF. CDR3 DNA sequence: TGCGCCAGCAGCTCCGGGACCCCGAAGGATACGCAGTATTTT.

This clonotype has more than one count but fewer than ten. The chain joins TRBV27 to TRBJ1-5, with 10 positions matching TRBD1. Germline CDR1 and CDR2: MNHEY and SMNVEV (reference sequence). The CDR3 runs 17 residues. The trim removed 6 bases at V and 0 bases at J, leaving 8 bases unmatched. The CDR3 region is CASRGTGDVYSNQPQHF. CDR3 bases: TGTGCCAGCAGGGGGACAGGGGACGTCTATAGCAATCAGCCCCAGCATTTT.

The sample holds a few counts of this clonotype. CDR3 nucleotide sequence: TGCGCCAGCCAGACACAGGGACCTGGAAACACCATATATTTT. This sequence encodes CASQTQGPGNTIYF. The V and J genes are TRBV10-2 and TRBJ1-3; tentative D call: TRBD1 (6 bases). V lost 8 bases and J lost 2, with 13 bases in between. Germline-derived CDR1 and CDR2 are WSHSY and SAAADI. The CDR3 runs 14 residues.

Of note for this clonotype: At one of its ends the junction is not consistent with the germline gene, which may arise from a read error. The chain is built from TRBV6-2 or TRBV6-3 and TRBJ1-1; a possible D gene is TRBD1 (5 bases). Germline CDR1 reads MNHEY; CDR2 reads SVGEGT. The length of the CDR3 is 14 residues. The CDR3, as DNA: TGTGCCGGCAGCCAGTGGGGACTGGGGACTGAAGCTTTCTTT. Translated: CAGSQWGLGTEAFF.

The chain is built from TRBV19 and TRBJ1-4; no reliable D call. Germline CDR1 is LNHDA and CDR2 is SQIVND (reference sequence). Trimming cost V 7 bases and J 0 bases, with 18 bases left between them. The CDR3 is 17 amino acids. The CDR3 sequence: CASTWQATLATNEKLFF. The CDR3 DNA is TGTGCCAGTACGTGGCAGGCGACTCTTGCAACTAATGAAAAACTGTTTTTT.

This clonotype was counted between two and nine times. The V and J genes are TRBV29-1 and TRBJ2-2; TRBD1 aligns across 7 bases. CDR3 length equals 14 residues. Germline CDR1 SQVTM, CDR2 ANQGSEA. The ends lost 4 bases at V and 6 bases at J; junction bases unmatched: 8. The CDR3 loop is CSVARDSSAGELFF. The CDR3, as DNA: TGCAGCGTTGCCCGGGACAGCTCAGCCGGGGAGCTGTTTTTT.

This clonotype was observed at least ten times. This rearrangement joins TRBV27 to TRBJ1-1; D is unresolved. Germline CDR1 is MNHEY and CDR2 is SMNVEV (reference sequence). V was clipped by 4 bases and J by 1 base, with 7 bases between them. The CDR3 extends over 13 amino acids. As DNA, the CDR3 is TGTGCCAGCAGTTACAAGGAGAACACTGAAGCTTTCTTT. Its protein product is CASSYKENTEAFF.

This clonotype was seen ten or more times. The chain has TRBV28 and TRBJ1-1; D is undetermined. The V and J ends lost 2 bases and 3 bases respectively, with 7 bases between them. In germline, CDR1 is MDHEN, CDR2 SYDVKM. The CDR3 is 13 residues long. CDR3 in amino acids: CASSLRQDTEAFF. DNA for the CDR3: TGTGCCAGCAGTTTAAGGCAGGACACTGAAGCTTTCTTT.

This clonotype has ten or more counts. The chain uses TRBV3-1 and TRBJ2-3; a weak D match, TRBD2 (5 bases). The V and J ends lost 4 bases and 2 bases respectively, with 13 bases between them. The CDR3 runs to 15 residues. Germline V gene data show CDR1 as LGHDT and CDR2 as YNNKEL (reference sequence). CDR3 loop: CASSPERVPTDTQYF. CDR3 in DNA: TGTGCCAGCAGCCCGGAGAGGGTACCCACAGATACGCAGTATTTT.